The 19 T cell receptor beta chains below come from one sample, sequenced in a study of response to subunit inactivated influenza vaccine. TCRdb re-analysed the RT-PCR reads in MiXCR, keeping a single row per CDR3 protein. The table includes 550,000 to 600,000 distinct CDR3 sequences, 10% to 15% detected once. This specimen was PBMCs from blood, taken on the day of vaccination. The receptors come from a man aged 50-59 years who received an inactivated influenza vaccine.

This clonotype was counted many times. This chain joins TRBV11-2 and TRBJ2-1, with unresolved D. Germline V CDR1 and CDR2: SGHAT, FQNNGV. Trimming removed 6 bases from V and 6 bases from J, with 9 bases in between. The length of the CDR3 is 12 residues. The DNA for the CDR3 is TGTGCCAGCAGTTATAACAGCAATGAGCAGTTCTTC. Residues: CASSYNSNEQFF.

The table lists this clonotype with many counts. J is TRBJ2-1 and V is TRBV12-3 or TRBV12-4; TRBD1 aligns across 7 bases. Trimming removed 4 bases from V and 10 bases from J; junction bases left unmatched: 7. CDR3 length: 13 residues. The CDR3 here is CASSWNRGTEQFF. The CDR3 DNA is TGTGCCAGCAGTTGGAACAGGGGAACAGAGCAGTTCTTC.

This chain uses TRBV6-1 with TRBJ2-2; D is perhaps TRBD1 (5 bases). The V and J ends lost 6 bases and 9 bases respectively, with 11 bases between them. The CDR3 spans 12 residues. CDR1 MNHNS and CDR2 SASEGT come from the germline V gene. This CDR3 is CASSRVRRELFF. In DNA form, the CDR3 reads TGTGCCAGCAGCAGGGTTCGCCGGGAGCTGTTTTTT.

This sequence joins TRBV6-5 and TRBJ1-5; the D is unclear. Germline lookup yields CDR1 MNHEY and CDR2 SVGAGI. This CDR3 region has 16 residues. Deletions cut 4 bases from V and 2 bases from J, with 15 bases between. CDR3 region: CASSSLYTGGNQPQHF. Here the CDR3 DNA reads TGTGCCAGCAGTTCCCTTTATACCGGGGGCAATCAGCCCCAGCATTTT.

The sample holds a few counts of this clonotype. The V and J genes are TRBV12-3 or TRBV12-4 and TRBJ1-4, with TRBD1 matching over 11 bases. CDR3 length equals 14 residues. After removal of 6 bases from V and 7 bases from J, the junction contained 4 bases not matched to a gene. The CDR3 loop is CASRDRGRSEKLFF. As DNA, the CDR3 is TGTGCCAGCAGGGACAGGGGGCGTTCTGAAAAACTGTTTTTT.

The chain uses TRBV12-3 or TRBV12-4 and TRBJ2-2; 9 nucleotides align to TRBD2. The length of the CDR3 is 18 residues. V lost 4 bases and J lost 3; bases outside the gene matches: 12. The CDR3 DNA reads as TGTGCCAGCAGTTCATTCCCGGGACTAGCCCCCGACACCGGGGAGCTGTTTTTT. Amino acids: CASSSFPGLAPDTGELFF.

This clonotype appeared many times. The rearrangement uses TRBV7-9 and TRBJ2-5; perhaps TRBD2 as D (6 bases). V lost 3 bases and J 10 bases, leaving 12 bases between the germline ends. CDR3 size: 12 residues. The V gene's germline CDR1 is SEHNR and CDR2 FQNEAQ (reference sequence). This CDR3 reads CASSFFGGDQYF. CDR3 DNA sequence: TGTGCCAGCAGCTTTTTCGGGGGAGACCAGTACTTC.

At least ten counts were recorded for this clonotype. The V gene is TRBV24-1, the J gene TRBJ2-3; 8 bases line up with TRBD1. From germline, CDR1 is KGHDR and CDR2 SFDVKD. V trimming: 4 bases; J trimming: 4 bases; junction bases outside the gene matches: 0. The CDR3 extends over 13 amino acids. The CDR3 coding sequence is TGTGCCACCAGTGAGACAGGGGCAGATACGCAGTATTTT. Translation: CATSETGADTQYF.

This clonotype showed up just a few times. CDR3 in amino acids: CASKRLAGEVGTYEQYF. The CDR3 nucleotides read TGCGCCAGCAAAAGACTAGCGGGGGAAGTGGGGACCTACGAGCAGTACTTC. This chain connects TRBV5-1 to TRBJ2-7; TRBD2 agrees at 12 bases. Germline V gene data show CDR1 as SGHRS and CDR2 as YFSETQ. The CDR3 consists of 17 residues. V lost 6 bases, J lost 2 bases, and 12 bases stayed unmatched.

The chain links TRBV29-1 to TRBJ2-5, with D unclear. Per the germline V gene, CDR1 is SQVTM and CDR2 is ANQGSEA. V was cut by 1 base and J by 2 bases, with 8 bases left in between. This CDR3 is 13 amino acids long. The CDR3 here is CSVEVRQQETQYF. CDR3 nucleotides: TGCAGCGTTGAAGTACGGCAGCAAGAGACCCAGTACTTC.

The J gene is TRBJ1-1, the V gene TRBV15, with D maybe TRBD1 (6 bases). Germline V gene lookup returns CDR1 LNHNV and CDR2 YYDKDF (reference sequence). V lost 9 bases, J lost 5 bases, and 16 bases lay in between. There are 13 residues in the CDR3. The CDR3 here is CATSTGSWTEAFF. The CDR3 DNA is TGTGCCACTTCAACAGGGAGTTGGACTGAAGCTTTCTTT. The full variable domain, with the rest looked up from reference TRBV15 and TRBJ1-1, is DAMVIQNPRYQVTQFGKPVTLSCSQTLNHNVMYWYQQKSSQAPKLLFHYYDKDFNNEADTPDNFQSRRPNTSFCFLDIRSPGLGDTAMYLCATSTGSWTEAFFGQGTRLTVV.

The rearrangement joins TRBV12-3 or TRBV12-4 to TRBJ1-6; weak D call: TRBD1 (6 bases). This CDR3 has 15 amino acids. Trimming took off 1 base at V and 9 bases at J, with 13 bases between the two ends. The CDR3 DNA reads TGTGCCAGCAGTTTAGGGTACAGGGAGAGTTCACCCCTCCACTTT. Amino acids: CASSLGYRESSPLHF.

The chain has TRBV30 and TRBJ1-5, with D uncertain. Trimming shortened V by 4 bases and J by 3 bases, and 7 bases separated the two germline ends. The length of the CDR3 is 12 residues. Germline V lookup: CDR1 GTSNPN, CDR2 SVGIG (reference sequence). As DNA, the CDR3 is TGTGCCTGGACAGCGATCAATCAGCCCCAGCATTTT. This sequence encodes CAWTAINQPQHF.

This clonotype was counted only a few times. This sequence joins TRBV20-1 and TRBJ2-3; 7 nucleotides align to TRBD2. There are 13 residues in the CDR3. Trimming took 4 bases from V and 3 from J; bases not matched to a gene: 4. Germline lookup yields CDR1 DFQATT and CDR2 SNEGSKA (reference sequence). CDR3 coding DNA: TGCAGTGCTATGGGGGGGAGAACAGATACGCAGTATTTT. Translation gives CSAMGGRTDTQYF.

This clonotype showed up many times. The DNA of the CDR3 is TGCAGCGTGGCCGGGACTAGCCCCTACAATGAGCAGTTCTTC. This translates into CSVAGTSPYNEQFF. The chain carries TRBV29-1 and TRBJ2-1; 9 nucleotides line up with TRBD2. Germline trimming cut 6 bases from V and 2 bases from J; bases unmatched to any gene: 5. There are 14 residues in the CDR3. Germline assignment: CDR1 SQVTM and CDR2 ANQGSEA.

V and J are TRBV19 and TRBJ2-1; 12 bases match TRBD2. Trimming cost V 3 bases and J 7 bases; bases outside gene matches: 10. The CDR3 covers 17 residues. The germline CDR1 and CDR2 sequences are LNHDA and SQIVND (reference sequence). The CDR3 protein is CASSMDRGTSGLNEQFF. CDR3 sequence (DNA): TGTGCCAGTAGTATGGATCGGGGGACTAGCGGGCTTAATGAGCAGTTCTTC.

There are a few counts of this clonotype. The J gene is TRBJ1-2, the V gene TRBV27; D might be TRBD1 (5 bases). V gave up 3 bases and J gave up 7 bases, with 15 bases separating them. There are 14 residues in the CDR3. Germline V gene sequence: CDR1 MNHEY, CDR2 SMNVEV (reference sequence). CDR3 loop: CASSFLGELGGYTF. CDR3 in DNA: TGTGCCAGCAGTTTCCTAGGGGAGTTAGGTGGCTACACCTTC.

The table lists this clonotype with many counts. The gene calls are TRBV20-1 and TRBJ2-3; D possibly corresponds to TRBD1 (6 bases). CDR1 is DFQATT, CDR2 SNEGSKA, per germline (reference sequence). V lost 1 base, J lost 1 base, and 21 bases lay in between. This CDR3 has 18 residues. This CDR3 is CSARVRPGDRRGTDTQYF. The CDR3 DNA reads TGCAGTGCTAGAGTTCGCCCAGGGGACCGACGAGGCACAGATACGCAGTATTTT.

This clonotype was observed a handful of times. This chain links TRBV7-2 with TRBJ1-3; 9 bases fit TRBD1. From germline, CDR1 is SGHTA and CDR2 FQGNSA. Unmatched junction bases numbered 6, after V lost 5 bases and J lost 1 base. The CDR3 loop spans 16 amino acids. CDR3 DNA sequence: TGTGCCAGCAGCCCGTCGACAGGGGGTTCTGGAAACACCATATATTTT. It is translated as CASSPSTGGSGNTIYF. The whole variable domain, remainder taken from reference TRBV7-2 and TRBJ1-3, is GAGVSQSPSNKVTEKGKDVELRCDPISGHTALYWYRQSLGQGLEFLIYFQGNSAPDKSGLPSDRFSAERTGGSVSTLTIQRTQQEDSAVYLCASSPSTGGSGNTIYFGEGSWLTVV.